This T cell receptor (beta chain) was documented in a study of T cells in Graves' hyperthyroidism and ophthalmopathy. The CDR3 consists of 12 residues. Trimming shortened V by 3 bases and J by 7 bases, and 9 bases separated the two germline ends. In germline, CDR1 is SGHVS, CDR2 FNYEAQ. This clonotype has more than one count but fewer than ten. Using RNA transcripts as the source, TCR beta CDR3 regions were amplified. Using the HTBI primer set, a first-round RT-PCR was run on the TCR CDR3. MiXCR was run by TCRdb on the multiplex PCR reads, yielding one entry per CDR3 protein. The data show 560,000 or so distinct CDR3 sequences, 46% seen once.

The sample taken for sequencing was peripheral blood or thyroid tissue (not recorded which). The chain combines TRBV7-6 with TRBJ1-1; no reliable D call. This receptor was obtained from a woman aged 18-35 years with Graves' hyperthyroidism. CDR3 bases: TGTGCCAGCAGCTTTTGGCGTGGTGAAGCTTTCTTT. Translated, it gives CASSFWRGEAFF.